The 28 T cell receptor beta chains reported below all come from one sample, sequenced in a study of control samples from healthy donors and cancer patients. Only in-frame clones appear in the TCRdb table, and some are missing; sequencing was by immunoSEQ multiplex PCR. The sample includes some 100,000 clones, about 90% of them seen just once. Sample: blood. The receptor source for this set is a woman aged 45-59 years in good health.

J is TRBJ1-6 and V is TRBV9, with D possibly being TRBD1 (5 bases). Germline V gene data show CDR1 as SGDLS and CDR2 as YYNGEE. V lost 7 bases, J lost 3 bases, and 14 bases lay in between. This CDR3 comprises 15 residues. The CDR3 reads CASGSRDGYNSPLHF. CDR3 in DNA: TGTGCCAGCGGATCCCGGGACGGCTATAATTCACCCCTCCACTTT.

The rearrangement uses TRBV15 and TRBJ1-2, with 9 nucleotides matching TRBD1. The germline CDR1 and CDR2 sequences are LNHNV and YYDKDF (reference sequence). The CDR3 runs to 16 residues. V shed 6 bases and J 2 bases; nucleotides not matched to a gene: 10. CDR3 in amino acids: CATRPRDRAPNYGYTF. CDR3 in DNA: TGTGCCACCAGGCCTCGGGACAGGGCCCCCAACTATGGCTACACCTTC.

The CDR3 region is CASSPPQGSTDTQYF. CDR3 DNA: TGTGCCAGCAGCCCACCCCAGGGTAGCACAGATACGCAGTATTTT. This chain uses TRBV5-6 with TRBJ2-3; possible D gene TRBD1, 5 bases. The CDR3 loop spans 15 amino acids. V lost 4 bases and J lost 0, with 12 bases in between. Germline CDR1 is SGHDT and CDR2 is YYEEEE.

The chain is built from TRBV19 and TRBJ1-3; D is unresolved. The V gene lost 5 bases and the J gene lost 0 bases, with 11 bases spanning the gap. The CDR3 sequence is 15 residues long. CDR1 LNHDA and CDR2 SQIVND come from the germline V gene (reference sequence). The CDR3 is CASSPLTSSGNTIYF. The CDR3 coding sequence is TGTGCCAGTAGTCCACTGACCAGCTCTGGAAACACCATATATTTT.

The chain carries TRBV28 and TRBJ1-2; D unresolved. The CDR3 loop spans 16 amino acids. V shed 4 bases and J shed 8 bases, with 23 bases lying between them. Germline-derived CDR1 and CDR2 are MDHEN and SYDVKM. The CDR3: CASSSIWEKSVGGYTF. The CDR3 nucleotides are TGTGCCAGCAGTTCGATCTGGGAGAAGTCGGTCGGAGGCTACACCTTC.

V gene TRBV18 combines with J gene TRBJ2-1; no firm D call. Germline V gene data show CDR1 as KGHSH and CDR2 as LQKENI. V dropped 0 bases and J dropped 0 bases, with 9 bases sitting between them. This CDR3 spans 16 amino acids. DNA for the CDR3: TGTGCCAGCTCACCACCCGGCCAATACTCCTACAATGAGCAGTTCTTC. Protein: CASSPPGQYSYNEQFF.

The genes are TRBV18 and TRBJ2-2; no firm D call. Germline lookup yields CDR1 KGHSH and CDR2 LQKENI. CDR3 length equals 13 residues. Trimming took off 3 bases at V and 4 bases at J, with 6 bases between the two ends. The CDR3 reads CASSPSLTGELFF. As DNA, the CDR3 is TGTGCCAGCTCACCTTCACTCACCGGGGAGCTGTTTTTT.

The rearrangement uses TRBV12-5 and TRBJ1-6; a possible D gene is TRBD1 (6 bases). The V gene lost 0 bases and the J gene lost 7 bases, with 10 bases spanning the gap. Germline-derived CDR1 and CDR2 are LGHNT and FRNRAP. The CDR3 sequence is 15 residues long. In DNA form, the CDR3 reads TGTGCTAGTGGTTTGGTACAGGGCGGGAATTCACCCCTCCACTTT. It encodes CASGLVQGGNSPLHF.

The chain uses TRBV18 and TRBJ1-1; D call uncertain. The V gene's germline CDR1 is KGHSH and CDR2 LQKENI. The CDR3 extends over 14 amino acids. V was cut by 5 bases and J by 1 base, with 11 bases left in between. The CDR3 region has the DNA TGTGCCAGCTCAGCAACGGTTGGGAACACTGAAGCTTTCTTT. It yields the protein CASSATVGNTEAFF.

CDR3 residues: CASSRDRGYGYTF. CDR3 DNA: TGTGCCAGCAGCCGGGACAGGGGCTATGGCTACACCTTC. This chain uses TRBV6-5 with TRBJ1-2, with 10 bases matching TRBD1. There are 13 residues in the CDR3. CDR1 and CDR2 from the germline V gene are MNHEY and SVGAGI. V lost 6 bases to trimming and J lost 4 bases; unmatched junction nucleotides: 2.

This chain joins TRBV9 and TRBJ2-1; tentatively, D is TRBD2 (5 bases). In germline, CDR1 is SGDLS, CDR2 YYNGEE. CDR3 size: 15 residues. V lost 3 bases to trimming and J lost 9 bases, with 19 bases between them. The CDR3 loop reads CASSAPLVPSSEQFF. The CDR3 nucleotides are TGTGCCAGCAGCGCCCCACTAGTACCGTCGAGTGAGCAGTTCTTC.

V is TRBV7-2 and J is TRBJ1-5; possible D gene TRBD1, 5 bases. Trimming removed 0 bases at V and 2 bases at J, with 20 bases between. The CDR3 is 19 residues long. Germline loops: CDR1 SGHTA, CDR2 FQGNSA. The CDR3 DNA reads as TGTGCCAGCAGCTTAGCCATCGGGGGTGGCAGGCTCCGCAATCAGCCCCAGCATTTT. Amino acid sequence: CASSLAIGGGRLRNQPQHF.

The chain recombines TRBV5-1 with TRBJ1-5, with 8 positions matching TRBD1. The CDR3 has 14 residues. Per the germline V gene, CDR1 is SGHRS and CDR2 is YFSETQ. V was pared by 0 bases and J by 8 bases, with 4 bases of the junction left unmatched. The CDR3 loop reads CASSLGDRQEPQHF. The CDR3, as DNA: TGCGCCAGCAGCTTGGGGGACAGGCAAGAGCCCCAGCATTTT.

The V gene is TRBV7-9, the J gene TRBJ2-7, with D possibly being TRBD1 (5 bases). Trimming removed 5 bases from V and 5 bases from J, with 10 bases in between. This CDR3 has 12 residues. Per the germline V gene, CDR1 is SEHNR and CDR2 is FQNEAQ (reference sequence). The CDR3 DNA is TGTGCCAGCAGCCCAGTAGGGGACGAGCAGTACTTC. It yields the protein CASSPVGDEQYF.

The chain is built from TRBV5-4 and TRBJ2-5, with 10 positions matching TRBD2. V lost 3 bases and J lost 1; bases outside the gene matches: 6. The germline V gene encodes CDR1 SGHNT and CDR2 YYREEE (reference sequence). The CDR3 runs to 16 residues. In DNA, the CDR3 is TGTGCCAGCAGCTCCGGGAGCGGGGGGGCCCAAGAGACCCAGTACTTC. This encodes CASSSGSGGAQETQYF.

The rearrangement uses TRBV7-2 and TRBJ2-1; D gene uncertain. The CDR3 consists of 14 residues. CDR1 is SGHTA, CDR2 FQGNSA, per germline. The V and J ends lost 1 base and 6 bases respectively, with 10 bases between them. This CDR3 reads CASSLDIAVNEQFF. The CDR3 DNA reads as TGTGCCAGCAGCTTAGATATTGCGGTCAATGAGCAGTTCTTC.

The chain has TRBV6-5 and TRBJ1-1; the D is unclear. Germline V gives CDR1 MNHEY, CDR2 SVGAGI. The germline V and J ends were trimmed by 3 bases and 4 bases, with 9 bases remaining between them. The CDR3 runs to 13 residues. The CDR3 DNA reads as TGTGCCAGCAGTTATAGCCCCGGCACTGAAGCTTTCTTT. This translates into CASSYSPGTEAFF.

The rearrangement uses TRBV7-9 and TRBJ2-3, with TRBD1 matching over 7 bases. With V trimmed by 1 base and J by 5 bases, 15 bases remained unmatched. Germline CDR1 is SEHNR and CDR2 is FQNEAQ (reference sequence). The CDR3 spans 18 residues. The CDR3 sequence is CASSLVVGRGFKKDTQYF. CDR3 DNA: TGTGCCAGCAGCTTAGTTGTGGGCAGGGGGTTTAAAAAAGATACGCAGTATTTT.

The chain has TRBV5-1 and TRBJ2-1; 12 nucleotides match TRBD2. This CDR3 spans 15 amino acids. Germline values: CDR1 SGHRS, CDR2 YFSETQ. J lost 5 bases, V lost 4 bases, and 4 bases had no gene match. CDR3 residues: CASSPGLAGNNEQFF. CDR3 nucleotides: TGCGCCAGCAGCCCCGGACTAGCGGGGAACAATGAGCAGTTCTTC.

This clone was found once. The J gene is TRBJ2-2, the V gene TRBV7-9; D remains unclear. CDR1 and CDR2 (germline): SEHNR, FQNEAQ (reference sequence). Trimming removed 8 bases at V and 1 base at J, with 11 bases between. CDR3 length: 14 amino acids. Written as DNA, the CDR3 is TGTGCCAGCGCCCTTCAAAAGAACACCGGGGAGCTGTTTTTT. This gives the protein CASALQKNTGELFF.

The rearrangement links TRBV5-1 to TRBJ2-3; the D is unclear. Germline V gene data show CDR1 as SGHRS and CDR2 as YFSETQ. CDR3 length: 14 residues. Trimming removed 2 bases at V and 2 bases at J, with 9 bases between. CDR3 in DNA: TGCGCCAGCAGCTTTTACCAGGCCACAGATACGCAGTATTTT. Its protein is CASSFYQATDTQYF.

The V call is TRBV4-1, the J call TRBJ2-3; no clear D gene. CDR1 and CDR2 from the germline V gene are MGHRA and YSYEKL. V lost 6 bases and J lost 0, with 16 bases in between. The CDR3 is made up of 16 amino acids. The chain's CDR3 is CASSLGYRASTDTQYF. DNA of the CDR3: TGCGCCAGCAGTCTCGGTTATAGGGCTAGCACAGATACGCAGTATTTT.

The sample holds a few counts of this clone. The rearrangement uses TRBV30 and TRBJ1-5; TRBD1 matches 8 bases. The trim removed 4 bases at V and 6 bases at J, leaving 5 bases unmatched. Germline V gene lookup returns CDR1 GTSNPN and CDR2 SVGIG (reference sequence). CDR3 length: 13 amino acids. The CDR3 DNA sequence: TGTGCCTGGACAGGGGGCGCGGGTCAGCCCCAGCATTTT. Its protein is CAWTGGAGQPQHF.

The chain has TRBV7-9 and TRBJ2-5, with D perhaps assigned TRBD1 or TRBD2 (5 bases each). The CDR3 covers 16 residues. CDR1 and CDR2 (germline): SEHNR, FQNEAQ (reference sequence). V was cut by 5 bases and J by 5 bases, with 21 bases left in between. This CDR3 reads CASSLTGPQVWETQYF. CDR3 sequence (DNA): TGTGCCAGCAGCCTTACGGGACCCCAGGTCTGGGAGACCCAGTACTTC.

The V and J genes are TRBV7-2 and TRBJ1-1; weak D call: TRBD1 (5 bases). Per germline, CDR1 SGHTA and CDR2 FQGNSA. The CDR3 runs 13 residues. V was trimmed by 6 bases and J by 5 bases, leaving 13 bases between them. The CDR3 nucleotides read TGTGCCAGCAGTCGGGACCCCTCGACTGAAGCTTTCTTT. The encoded protein is CASSRDPSTEAFF.

The chain has TRBV3-1 (or the pseudogene TRBV3-2) and TRBJ1-2; a possible D gene is TRBD1 (5 bases). This CDR3 is 14 amino acids long. Germline lookup yields CDR1 LGHDT and CDR2 YNNKEL (reference sequence). Trimming took 5 bases from V and 7 from J, leaving 17 bases between them. CDR3 sequence (DNA): TGTGCCAGCAGCGTGAGGCGGGGGGTGGTTGGCTACACCTTC. Translation: CASSVRRGVVGYTF.

The chain combines TRBV7-2 with TRBJ1-2; 10 bases align to TRBD1. The ends lost 5 bases at V and 5 bases at J; junction bases unmatched: 5. CDR1 is SGHTA, CDR2 FQGNSA, per germline. The CDR3 loop spans 14 amino acids. CDR3 protein: CASSMDRGSYGYTF. The DNA of the CDR3 is TGTGCCAGCAGCATGGACAGGGGGTCTTATGGCTACACCTTC.

V gene TRBV15 combines with J gene TRBJ2-3; TRBD2 might be the D (6 bases). The V gene's germline CDR1 is LNHNV and CDR2 YYDKDF (reference sequence). This CDR3 is 17 amino acids long. Trimming took off 2 bases at V and 2 bases at J, with 17 bases between the two ends. For the CDR3, the DNA is TGTGCCACCAGCAGACTTCACGGAGGGGAGCACACAGATACGCAGTATTTT. It is translated as CATSRLHGGEHTDTQYF.